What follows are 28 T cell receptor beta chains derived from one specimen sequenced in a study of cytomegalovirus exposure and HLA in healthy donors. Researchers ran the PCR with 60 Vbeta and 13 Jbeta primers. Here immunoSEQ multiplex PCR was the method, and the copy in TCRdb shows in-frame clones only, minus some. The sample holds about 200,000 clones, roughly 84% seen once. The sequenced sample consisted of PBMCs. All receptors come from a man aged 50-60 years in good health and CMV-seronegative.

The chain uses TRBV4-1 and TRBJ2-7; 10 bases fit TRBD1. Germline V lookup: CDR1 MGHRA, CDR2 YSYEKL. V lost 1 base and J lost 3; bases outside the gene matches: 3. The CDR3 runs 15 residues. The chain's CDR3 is CASSQGRDRGYEQYF. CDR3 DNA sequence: TGCGCCAGCAGCCAAGGCCGGGACAGGGGCTACGAGCAGTACTTC.

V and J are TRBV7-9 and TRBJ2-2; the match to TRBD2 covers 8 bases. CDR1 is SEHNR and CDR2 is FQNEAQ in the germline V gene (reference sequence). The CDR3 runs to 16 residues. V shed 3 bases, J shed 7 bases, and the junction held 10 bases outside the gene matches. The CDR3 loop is CASSFEEAGVDGELFF. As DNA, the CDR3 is TGTGCCAGCAGCTTTGAGGAAGCGGGAGTCGACGGGGAGCTGTTTTTT. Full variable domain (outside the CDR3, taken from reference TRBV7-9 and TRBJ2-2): DTGVSQNPRHKITKRGQNVTFRCDPISEHNRLYWYRQTLGQGPEFLTYFQNEAQLEKSRLLSDRFSAERPKGSFSTLEIQRTEQGDSAMYLCASSFEEAGVDGELFFGEGSRLTVL.

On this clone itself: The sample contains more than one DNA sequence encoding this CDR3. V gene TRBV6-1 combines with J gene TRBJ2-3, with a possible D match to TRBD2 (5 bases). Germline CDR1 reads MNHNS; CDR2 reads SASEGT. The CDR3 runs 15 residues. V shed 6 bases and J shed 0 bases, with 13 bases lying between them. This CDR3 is CASRLSGVSTDTQYF. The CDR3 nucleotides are TGTGCCAGCAGACTAAGCGGAGTAAGCACAGATACGCAGTATTTT.

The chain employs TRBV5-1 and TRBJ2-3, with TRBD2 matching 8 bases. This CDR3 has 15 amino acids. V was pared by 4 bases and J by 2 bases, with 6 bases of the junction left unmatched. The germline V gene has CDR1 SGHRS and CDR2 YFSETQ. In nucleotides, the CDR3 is TGCGCCAGCAGCCACGTAGCGGGGTCCACAGATACGCAGTATTTT. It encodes CASSHVAGSTDTQYF.

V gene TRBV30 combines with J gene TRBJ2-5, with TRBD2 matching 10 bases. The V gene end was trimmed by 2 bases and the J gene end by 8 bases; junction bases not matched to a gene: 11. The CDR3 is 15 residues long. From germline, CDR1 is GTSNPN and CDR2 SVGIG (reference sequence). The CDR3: CAWSTSGKPTGTQYF. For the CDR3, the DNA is TGTGCCTGGAGTACTAGCGGGAAGCCCACAGGAACCCAGTACTTC.

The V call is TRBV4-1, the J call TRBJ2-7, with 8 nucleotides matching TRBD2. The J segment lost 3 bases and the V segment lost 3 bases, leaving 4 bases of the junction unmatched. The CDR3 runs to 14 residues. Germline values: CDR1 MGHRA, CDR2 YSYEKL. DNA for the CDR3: TGCGCCAGCAGCCAGCAAGCGGGAGACTACGAGCAGTACTTC. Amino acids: CASSQQAGDYEQYF.

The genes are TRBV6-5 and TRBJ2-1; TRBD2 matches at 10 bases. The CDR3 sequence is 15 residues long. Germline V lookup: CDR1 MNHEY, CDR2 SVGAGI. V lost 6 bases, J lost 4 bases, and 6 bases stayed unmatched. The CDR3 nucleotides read TGTGCCAGCAGGAACACTAGCGGGGATTACAATGAGCAGTTCTTC. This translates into CASRNTSGDYNEQFF.

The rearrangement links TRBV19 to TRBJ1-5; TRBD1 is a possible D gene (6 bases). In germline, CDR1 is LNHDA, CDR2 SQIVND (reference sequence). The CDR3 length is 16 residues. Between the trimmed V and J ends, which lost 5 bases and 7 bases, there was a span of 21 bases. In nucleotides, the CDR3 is TGTGCCAGTAGTTCCCGTGACGGGGGGCATAGGCAGCCCCAGCATTTT. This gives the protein CASSSRDGGHRQPQHF. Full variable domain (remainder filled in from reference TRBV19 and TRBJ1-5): DGGITQSPKYLFRKEGQNVTLSCEQNLNHDAMYWYRQDPGQGLRLIYYSQIVNDFQKGDIAEGYSVSREKKESFPLTVTSAQKNPTAFYLCASSSRDGGHRQPQHFGDGTRLSIL.

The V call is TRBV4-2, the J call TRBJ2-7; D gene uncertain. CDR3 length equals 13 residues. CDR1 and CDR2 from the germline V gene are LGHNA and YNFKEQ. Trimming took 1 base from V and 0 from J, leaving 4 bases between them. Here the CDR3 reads CASSQVVSYEQYF. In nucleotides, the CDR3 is TGTGCCAGCAGCCAAGTCGTCTCCTACGAGCAGTACTTC.

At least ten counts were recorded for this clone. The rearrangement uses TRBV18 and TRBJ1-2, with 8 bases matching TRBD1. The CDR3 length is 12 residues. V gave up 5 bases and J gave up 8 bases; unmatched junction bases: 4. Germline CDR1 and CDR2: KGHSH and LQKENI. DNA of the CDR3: TGTGCCAGCTCAACCGACAGGGGAGGCTACACCTTC. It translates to CASSTDRGGYTF. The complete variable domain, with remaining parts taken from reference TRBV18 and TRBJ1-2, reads NAGVMQNPRHLVRRRGQEARLRCSPMKGHSHVYWYRQLPEEGLKFMVYLQKENIIDESGMPKERFSAEFPKEGPSILRIQQVVRGDSAAYFCASSTDRGGYTFGSGTRLTVV.

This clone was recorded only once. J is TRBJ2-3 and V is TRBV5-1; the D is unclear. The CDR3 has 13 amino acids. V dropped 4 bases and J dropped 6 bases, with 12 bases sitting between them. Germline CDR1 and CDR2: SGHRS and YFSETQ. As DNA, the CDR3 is TGCGCCAGCAGCAGCTCTAGTGGGGATACGCAGTATTTT. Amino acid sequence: CASSSSSGDTQYF.

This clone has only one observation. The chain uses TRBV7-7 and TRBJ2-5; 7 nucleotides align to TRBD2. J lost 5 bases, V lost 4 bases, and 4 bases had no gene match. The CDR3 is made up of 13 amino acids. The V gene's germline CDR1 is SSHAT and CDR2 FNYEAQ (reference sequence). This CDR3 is CASSSGLVETQYF. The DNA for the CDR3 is TGTGCCAGCAGCTCAGGACTAGTTGAGACCCAGTACTTC.

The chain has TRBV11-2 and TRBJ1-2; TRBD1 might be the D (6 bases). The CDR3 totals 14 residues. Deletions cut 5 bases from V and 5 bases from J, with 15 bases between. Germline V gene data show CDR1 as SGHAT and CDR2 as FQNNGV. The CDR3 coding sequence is TGTGCCAGCAGCGCCCGGACAGATTCATATGGCTACACCTTC. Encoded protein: CASSARTDSYGYTF.

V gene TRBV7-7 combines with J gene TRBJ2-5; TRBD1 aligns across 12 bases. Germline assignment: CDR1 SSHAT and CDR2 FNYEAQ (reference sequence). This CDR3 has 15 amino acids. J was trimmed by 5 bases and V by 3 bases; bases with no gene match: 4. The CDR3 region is CASSLGQGAAETQYF. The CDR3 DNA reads TGTGCCAGCAGCTTGGGACAGGGGGCAGCGGAGACCCAGTACTTC.

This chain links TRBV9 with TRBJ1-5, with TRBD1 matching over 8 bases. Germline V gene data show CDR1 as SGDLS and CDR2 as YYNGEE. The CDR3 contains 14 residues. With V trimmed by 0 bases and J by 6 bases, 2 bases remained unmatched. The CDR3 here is CASSVGQGLQPQHF. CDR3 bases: TGTGCCAGCAGCGTAGGACAGGGGCTTCAGCCCCAGCATTTT. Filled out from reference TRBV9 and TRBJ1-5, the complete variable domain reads DSGVTQTPKHLITATGQRVTLRCSPRSGDLSVYWYQQSLDQGLQFLIQYYNGEERAKGNILERFSAQQFPDLHSELNLSSLELGDSALYFCASSVGQGLQPQHFGDGTRLSIL.

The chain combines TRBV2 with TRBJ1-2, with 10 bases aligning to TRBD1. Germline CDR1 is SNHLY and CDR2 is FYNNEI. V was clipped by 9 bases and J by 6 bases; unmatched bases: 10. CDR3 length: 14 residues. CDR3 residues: CASPRRTGGDGYTF. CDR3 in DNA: TGTGCCAGTCCTCGCCGGACAGGGGGGGATGGCTACACCTTC.

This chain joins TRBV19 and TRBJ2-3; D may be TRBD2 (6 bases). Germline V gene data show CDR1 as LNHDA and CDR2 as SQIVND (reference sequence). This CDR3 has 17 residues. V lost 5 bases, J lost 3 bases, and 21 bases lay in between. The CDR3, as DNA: TGTGCCAGTAGTCCCCGGACTCTTGGAGGGGTAACAGATACGCAGTATTTT. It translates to CASSPRTLGGVTDTQYF.

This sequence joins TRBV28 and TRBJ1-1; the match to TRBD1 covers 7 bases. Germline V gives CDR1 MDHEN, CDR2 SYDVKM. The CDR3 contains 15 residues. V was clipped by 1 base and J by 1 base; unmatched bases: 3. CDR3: CASSLSGQRNTEAFF. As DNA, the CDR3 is TGTGCCAGCAGTTTATCGGGACAGAGGAACACTGAAGCTTTCTTT.

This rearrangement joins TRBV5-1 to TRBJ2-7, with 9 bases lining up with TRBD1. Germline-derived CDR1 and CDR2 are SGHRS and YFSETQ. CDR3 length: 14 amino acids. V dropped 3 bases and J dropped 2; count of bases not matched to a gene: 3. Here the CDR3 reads CASSSRTGAYEQYF. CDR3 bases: TGCGCCAGCAGCTCCCGGACAGGGGCCTACGAGCAGTACTTC. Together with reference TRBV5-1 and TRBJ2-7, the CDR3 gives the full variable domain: KAGVTQTPRYLIKTRGQQVTLSCSPISGHRSVSWYQQTPGQGLQFLFEYFSETQRNKGNFPGRFSGRQFSNSRSEMNVSTLELGDSALYLCASSSRTGAYEQYFGPGTRLTVT.

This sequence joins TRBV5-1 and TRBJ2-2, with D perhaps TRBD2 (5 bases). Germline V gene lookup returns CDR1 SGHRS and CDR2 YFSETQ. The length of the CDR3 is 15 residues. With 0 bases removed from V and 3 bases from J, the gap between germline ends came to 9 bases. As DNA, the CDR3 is TGCGCCAGCAGCTTGGGAGGGATCGACACCGGGGAGCTGTTTTTT. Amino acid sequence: CASSLGGIDTGELFF.

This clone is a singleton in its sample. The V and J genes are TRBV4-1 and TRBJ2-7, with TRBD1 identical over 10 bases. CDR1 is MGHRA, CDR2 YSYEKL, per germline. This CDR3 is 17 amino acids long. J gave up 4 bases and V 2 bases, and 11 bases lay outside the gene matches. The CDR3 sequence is CASSQTTPGQGPYEQYF. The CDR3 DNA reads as TGCGCCAGCAGCCAAACAACTCCGGGACAGGGGCCTTACGAGCAGTACTTC.

CDR3 nucleotide sequence: TGTGCCAGCAGCTCCCGACAGGGGGCGAAAGGGGAAAAACTGTTTTTT. This encodes CASSSRQGAKGEKLFF. The chain has TRBV11-2 and TRBJ1-4; 10 bases are shared with TRBD1. In germline, CDR1 is SGHAT, CDR2 FQNNGV. The CDR3 is 16 amino acids. The trim removed 4 bases at V and 8 bases at J, leaving 10 bases unmatched.

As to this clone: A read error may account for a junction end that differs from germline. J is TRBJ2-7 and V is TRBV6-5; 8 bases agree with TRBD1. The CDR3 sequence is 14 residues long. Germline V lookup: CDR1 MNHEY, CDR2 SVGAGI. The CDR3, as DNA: TGTGCCACCTTCGACAGGGACAGGCCCTACGAACAGTACTTC. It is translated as CATFDRDRPYEQYF.

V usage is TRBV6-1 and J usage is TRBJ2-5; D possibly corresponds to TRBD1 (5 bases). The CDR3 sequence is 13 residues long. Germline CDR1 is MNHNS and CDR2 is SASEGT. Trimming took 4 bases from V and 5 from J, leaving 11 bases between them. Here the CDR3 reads CASSVPGPETQYF. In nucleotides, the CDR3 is TGTGCCAGCAGTGTTCCAGGGCCGGAGACCCAGTACTTC.

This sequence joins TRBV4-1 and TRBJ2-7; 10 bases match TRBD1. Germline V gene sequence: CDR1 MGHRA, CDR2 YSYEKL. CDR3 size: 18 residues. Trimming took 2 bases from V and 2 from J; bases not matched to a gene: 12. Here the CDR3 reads CASSQLTGGGGNPYEQYF. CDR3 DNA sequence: TGCGCCAGCAGCCAACTGACAGGGGGCGGCGGGAACCCCTACGAGCAGTACTTC.

In DNA form, the CDR3 reads TGTGCCAGCAGTTTCACAGCGGGAGAGGCAGATACGCAGTATTTT. It is translated as CASSFTAGEADTQYF. This chain joins TRBV27 and TRBJ2-3, with 8 bases matching TRBD2. After removal of 3 bases from V and 4 bases from J, the junction contained 6 bases not matched to a gene. Germline CDR1 and CDR2: MNHEY and SMNVEV (reference sequence). The CDR3 totals 15 residues.

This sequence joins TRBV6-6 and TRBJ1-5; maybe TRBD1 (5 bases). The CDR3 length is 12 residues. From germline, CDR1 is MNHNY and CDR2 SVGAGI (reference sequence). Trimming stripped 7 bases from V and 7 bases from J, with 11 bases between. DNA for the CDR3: TGTGCCAGCACCGTAGGGGAACAGCCCCAGCATTTT. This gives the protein CASTVGEQPQHF.

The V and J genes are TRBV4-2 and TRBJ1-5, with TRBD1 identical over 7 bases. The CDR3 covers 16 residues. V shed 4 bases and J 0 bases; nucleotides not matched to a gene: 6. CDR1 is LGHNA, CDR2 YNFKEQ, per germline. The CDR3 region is CASSPEDRNSNQPQHF. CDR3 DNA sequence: TGTGCCAGCAGCCCTGAGGACAGGAATAGCAATCAGCCCCAGCATTTT.